This T cell receptor (beta chain) was identified in a study of radiation and T cells in renal cell carcinoma. The V and J ends lost 1 base and 6 bases respectively, with 12 bases between them. Germline lookup yields CDR1 GTSNPN and CDR2 SVGIG (reference sequence). CDR3 length: 13 residues. Stated time point: blood 4 weeks post-SBRT, at nephrectomy. Treatment: 15 Gy SBRT to primary tumor, nephrectomy 4 weeks later. Nephrectomy followed 15 Gy stereotactic body radiation by 4 weeks. The tumor was a clear cell renal cell carcinoma. Sequencing used immunoSEQ multiplex PCR; TCRdb keeps in-frame clones, though not all of them. The sample records 60,000 or so clones, 65% to 80% being singletons. Whole-study findings and limits: From baseline, blood top tumor clonotypes peaked at 2 weeks post-radiation. Without pretreatment biopsies, baseline tumor clonotype presence was undetermined.

The sample holds many counts of this clone. Its specificity is unknown. This TCR was recovered from a man aged 55 to 69 with renal cell carcinoma. The starting material was blood, obtained from a patient whose treatment included radiotherapy and nephrectomy. The chain links TRBV30 to TRBJ1-1, with a tentative D call TRBD1 (6 bases). The CDR3 spells CAWSGTGKPEAFF. As DNA, the CDR3 is TGTGCCTGGAGTGGAACAGGGAAGCCTGAAGCTTTCTTT.